This T cell receptor beta chain came from a study of blood T cell repertoires in COVID-19. The overall study: Samples representing acute and convalescent COVID-19 were sourced from the United States, Italy and Spain. T cells, B-cell-depleted T cells, or PBMCs supplied cDNA or gDNA.

In the authors' methods: Amplification with reference gene primers provided the estimates of nucleated cell counts. Repertoires were generated with immunoSEQ multiplex PCR, while TCRdb's copy carries only in-frame clones and drops some. D and trimming come from the DNA, and the V and J calls and clone size come from that table. The sample includes 120,000 or so clones, 76% of them seen just once. Material for sequencing was peripheral blood. The sequence came from a woman older than 75 with acute or convalescent COVID-19.

CDR3 protein: CASRLQGHNSPLHF. The DNA of the CDR3 is TGTGCCAGCAGGTTACAGGGTCATAATTCACCCCTCCACTTT. The V and J genes are TRBV5-4 and TRBJ1-6; D may be TRBD1 (6 bases). Germline loops: CDR1 SGHNT, CDR2 YYREEE (reference sequence). The CDR3 spans 14 residues. V was cut by 5 bases and J by 5 bases, with 11 bases left in between.